These 9 T cell receptor beta chains were sequenced from one sample in a study of Graves' ophthalmopathy and Graves' hyperthyroidism. RNA transcripts provided the template for amplifying TCR beta CDR3 regions. Amplification began with first-round RT-PCR using HTBI primers, then second-round multiplex PCR was performed. MiXCR was run by TCRdb on the multiplex PCR reads, yielding one entry per CDR3 protein. The sample carries just over 400,000 distinct CDR3 sequences, approximately 21% recorded once. The sequenced material came from peripheral blood. All receptors derive from a woman under 30 with stable Graves' hyperthyroidism.

This clonotype was detected many times. This sequence joins TRBV5-4 and TRBJ1-1, with 8 bases aligning to TRBD1. There are 15 residues in the CDR3. The V gene's germline CDR1 is SGHNT and CDR2 YYREEE (reference sequence). Unmatched junction bases numbered 9, after V lost 3 bases and J lost 5 bases. The CDR3 here is CASSSSRGLTTEAFF. The CDR3 DNA follows: TGTGCCAGCAGCTCGAGCAGGGGGCTAACGACTGAAGCTTTCTTT.

In this sample, this clonotype turned up a few times. The rearrangement links TRBV6-1 to TRBJ2-5; 7 positions match TRBD1. Germline V lookup: CDR1 MNHNS, CDR2 SASEGT. Germline trimming cut 6 bases from V and 0 bases from J; bases unmatched to any gene: 7. CDR3 size: 15 residues. CDR3 sequence reads: CASSARDSHQETQYF. CDR3 coding DNA: TGTGCCAGCAGCGCCCGGGACAGCCACCAAGAGACCCAGTACTTC.

This clonotype was counted ten times or more. V usage is TRBV7-3 and J usage is TRBJ2-5, with D possibly TRBD2 on 6 matching bases. This CDR3 is built from 15 residues. The V gene's germline CDR1 is SGHTA and CDR2 FQGTGA. The germline V and J ends were trimmed by 5 bases and 0 bases, with 13 bases remaining between them. The CDR3, as DNA: TGTGCCAGCAGCCCGACTAGTGGGTACCAAGAGACCCAGTACTTC. Its protein is CASSPTSGYQETQYF.

The chain combines TRBV28 with TRBJ2-4, with TRBD1 as a possible D gene (5 bases). The CDR3 consists of 15 residues. Germline lookup yields CDR1 MDHEN and CDR2 SYDVKM. V gave up 6 bases and J gave up 2 bases, with 14 bases separating them. The CDR3 nucleotides read TGTGCCAGCAGGTCAGCAGGGATCACCAAAAACATTCAGTACTTC. It is translated as CASRSAGITKNIQYF.

This clonotype has a count of ten or more. V is TRBV5-5 and J is TRBJ2-7, with a weak D call TRBD1 (6 bases). The CDR3 runs 14 residues. V lost 3 bases and J lost 0, with 10 bases in between. Germline CDR1 is SGHKS and CDR2 is YYEKEE (reference sequence). The CDR3 nucleotides are TGTGCCAGCAGCTCAGGACAGCACTCCTACGAGCAGTACTTC. Amino acids: CASSSGQHSYEQYF.

At least ten counts were recorded for this clonotype. An end of the junction does not agree with germline; a read error may underlie this. This chain joins TRBV12-3 or TRBV12-4 and TRBJ2-4, with TRBD2 identical over 14 bases. The CDR3 extends over 17 amino acids. DNA of the CDR3: TGTGCCAGCACCATGACTAGCGGGAGGGGAACCAAAAACATTAAGTACTTC. Protein: CASTMTSGRGTKNIKYF.

At least ten counts were recorded for this clonotype. The genes are TRBV9 and TRBJ2-2; 10 nucleotides match TRBD2. V lost 4 bases and J lost 6; bases outside the gene matches: 9. The germline CDR1 and CDR2 sequences are SGDLS and YYNGEE. The CDR3 is made up of 16 amino acids. The CDR3 nucleotides are TGTGCCAGCAGCTCTCGAACTAGCGGGACGGCCGGGGAGCTGTTTTTT. Translated: CASSSRTSGTAGELFF.

The table lists this clonotype with many counts. The chain uses TRBV27 and TRBJ1-5; D is possibly TRBD1 (6 bases). The germline V and J ends were trimmed by 5 bases and 3 bases, with 14 bases remaining between them. The CDR3 runs 15 residues. Germline V CDR1 and CDR2: MNHEY, SMNVEV (reference sequence). CDR3 sequence (DNA): TGTGCCAGCAGTCGTGGACAGCGCCTCAATCAGCCCCAGCATTTT. Translation gives CASSRGQRLNQPQHF.

This clonotype was counted many times. The rearrangement links TRBV19 to TRBJ1-1; 7 bases map to TRBD1. Germline-derived CDR1 and CDR2 are LNHDA and SQIVND (reference sequence). The CDR3 has 14 amino acids. Trimming removed 10 bases from V and 0 bases from J; junction bases left unmatched: 8. The CDR3 nucleotides read TGTGCCACCAAGGACAGGCGATTGAACACTGAAGCTTTCTTT. As protein: CATKDRRLNTEAFF. Filled out from reference TRBV19 and TRBJ1-1, the complete variable domain reads DGGITQSPKYLFRKEGQNVTLSCEQNLNHDAMYWYRQDPGQGLRLIYYSQIVNDFQKGDIAEGYSVSREKKESFPLTVTSAQKNPTAFYLCATKDRRLNTEAFFGQGTRLTVV.